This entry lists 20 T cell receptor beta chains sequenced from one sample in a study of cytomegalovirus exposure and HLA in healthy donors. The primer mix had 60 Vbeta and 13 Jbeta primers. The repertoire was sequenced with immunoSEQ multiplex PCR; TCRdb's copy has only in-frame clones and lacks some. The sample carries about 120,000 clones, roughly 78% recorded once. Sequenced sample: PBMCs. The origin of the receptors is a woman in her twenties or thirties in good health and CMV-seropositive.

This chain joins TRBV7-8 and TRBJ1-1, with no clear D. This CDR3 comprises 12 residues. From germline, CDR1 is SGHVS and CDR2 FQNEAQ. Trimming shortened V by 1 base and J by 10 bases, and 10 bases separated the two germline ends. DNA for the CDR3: TGTGCCAGCAGCTTAGGCGGTTTATTAGCTTTCTTT. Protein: CASSLGGLLAFF.

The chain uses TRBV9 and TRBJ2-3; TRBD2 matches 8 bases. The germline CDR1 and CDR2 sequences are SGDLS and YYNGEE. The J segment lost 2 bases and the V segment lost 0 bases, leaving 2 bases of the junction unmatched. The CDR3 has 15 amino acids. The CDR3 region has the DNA TGTGCCAGCAGCGTAGCGGGGGGGCACACAGATACGCAGTATTTT. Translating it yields CASSVAGGHTDTQYF.

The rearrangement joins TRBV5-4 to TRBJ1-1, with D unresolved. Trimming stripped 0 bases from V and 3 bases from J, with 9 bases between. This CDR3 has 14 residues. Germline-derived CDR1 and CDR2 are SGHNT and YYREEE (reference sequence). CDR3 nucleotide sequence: TGTGCCAGCAGCTTGGTATCCGGGGACACTGAAGCTTTCTTT. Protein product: CASSLVSGDTEAFF.

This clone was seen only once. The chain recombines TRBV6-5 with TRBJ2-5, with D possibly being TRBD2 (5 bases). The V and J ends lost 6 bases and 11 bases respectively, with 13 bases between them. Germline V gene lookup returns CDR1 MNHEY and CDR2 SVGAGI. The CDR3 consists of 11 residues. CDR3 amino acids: CASSSGLGQYF. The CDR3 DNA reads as TGTGCCAGCAGCTCTGGACTGGGGCAGTACTTC.

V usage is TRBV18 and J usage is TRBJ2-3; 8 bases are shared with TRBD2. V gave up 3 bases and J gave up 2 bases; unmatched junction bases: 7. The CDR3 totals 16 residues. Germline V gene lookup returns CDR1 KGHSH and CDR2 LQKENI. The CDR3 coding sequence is TGTGCCAGCTCACCGGCCGGGACTAGATCCACAGATACGCAGTATTTT. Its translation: CASSPAGTRSTDTQYF.

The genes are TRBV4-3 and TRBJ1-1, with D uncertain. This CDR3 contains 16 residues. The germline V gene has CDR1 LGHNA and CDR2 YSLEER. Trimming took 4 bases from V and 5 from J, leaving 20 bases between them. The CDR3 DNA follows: TGCGCCAGCAGCCCCCGGTCCCTACCCTTCGGGACTGAAGCTTTCTTT. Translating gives CASSPRSLPFGTEAFF.

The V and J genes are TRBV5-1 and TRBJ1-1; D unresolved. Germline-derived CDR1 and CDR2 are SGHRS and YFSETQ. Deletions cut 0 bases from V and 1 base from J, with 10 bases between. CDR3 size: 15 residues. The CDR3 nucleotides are TGCGCCAGCAGCTTGGCTCCGGGAGGGAACACTGAAGCTTTCTTT. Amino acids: CASSLAPGGNTEAFF.

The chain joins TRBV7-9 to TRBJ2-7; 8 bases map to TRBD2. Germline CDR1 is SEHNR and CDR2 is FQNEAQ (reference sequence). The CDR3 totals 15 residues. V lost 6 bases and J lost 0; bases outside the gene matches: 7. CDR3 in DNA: TGTGCCAGCAGTTCTCTTAGCGGGGACTCCTACGAGCAGTACTTC. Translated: CASSSLSGDSYEQYF.

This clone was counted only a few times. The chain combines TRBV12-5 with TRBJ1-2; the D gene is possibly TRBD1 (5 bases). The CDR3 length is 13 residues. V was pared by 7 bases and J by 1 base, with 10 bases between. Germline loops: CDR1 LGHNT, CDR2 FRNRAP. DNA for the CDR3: TGTGCTAGTGCCAGGGACTTTAACTATGGCTACACCTTC. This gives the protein CASARDFNYGYTF.

CDR3 DNA sequence: TGTGCCAGCAGCTTAGATTCAGGGGCGAGCCTGGGAGGCTACACCTTC. It codes for CASSLDSGASLGGYTF. The chain is built from TRBV7-2 and TRBJ1-2, with a weak D call TRBD1 (6 bases). V lost 1 base and J 8 bases, leaving 20 bases between the germline ends. The CDR3 has 16 amino acids. CDR1 and CDR2 from the germline V gene are SGHTA and FQGNSA.

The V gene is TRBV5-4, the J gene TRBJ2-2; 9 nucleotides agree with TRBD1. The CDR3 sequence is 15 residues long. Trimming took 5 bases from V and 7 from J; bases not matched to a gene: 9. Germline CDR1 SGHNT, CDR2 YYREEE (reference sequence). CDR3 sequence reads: CASSAGTGSVGELFF. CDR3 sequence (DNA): TGTGCCAGCAGTGCCGGGACAGGGTCGGTCGGGGAGCTGTTTTTT.

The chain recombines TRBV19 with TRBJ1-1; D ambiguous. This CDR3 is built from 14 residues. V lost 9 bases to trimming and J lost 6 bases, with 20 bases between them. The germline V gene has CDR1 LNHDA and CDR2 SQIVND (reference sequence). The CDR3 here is CASRLRAGGAEAFF. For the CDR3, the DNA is TGTGCCAGCCGACTTAGGGCGGGTGGGGCTGAAGCTTTCTTT.

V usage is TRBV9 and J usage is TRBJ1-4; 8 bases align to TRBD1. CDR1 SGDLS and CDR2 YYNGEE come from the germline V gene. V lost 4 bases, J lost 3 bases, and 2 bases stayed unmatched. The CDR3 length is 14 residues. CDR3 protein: CASSRTGSNEKLFF. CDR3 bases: TGTGCCAGCAGCCGGACAGGGTCTAATGAAAAACTGTTTTTT.

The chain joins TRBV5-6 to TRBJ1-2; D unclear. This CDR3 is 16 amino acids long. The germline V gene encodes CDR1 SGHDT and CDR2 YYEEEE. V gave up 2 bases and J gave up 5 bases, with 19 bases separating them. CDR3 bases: TGTGCCAGCAGCTTCTTTTCCAGTCTAAAGCGATATGGCTACACCTTC. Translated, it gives CASSFFSSLKRYGYTF.

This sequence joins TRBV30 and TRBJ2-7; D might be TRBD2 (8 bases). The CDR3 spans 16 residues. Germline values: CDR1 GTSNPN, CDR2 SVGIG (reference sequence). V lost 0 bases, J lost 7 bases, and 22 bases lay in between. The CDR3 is CAWSVEGGGGLMEQYF. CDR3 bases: TGTGCCTGGAGTGTAGAAGGGGGCGGGGGGTTAATGGAGCAGTACTTC.

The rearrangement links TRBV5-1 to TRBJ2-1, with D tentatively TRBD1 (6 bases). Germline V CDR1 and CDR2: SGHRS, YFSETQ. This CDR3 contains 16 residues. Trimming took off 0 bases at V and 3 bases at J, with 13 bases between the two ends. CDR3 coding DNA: TGCGCCAGCAGCTTGGCCTTCCAGGGGCACTACAATGAGCAGTTCTTC. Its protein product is CASSLAFQGHYNEQFF.

In DNA, the CDR3 is TGTGCCAGCAGCTTAGGGGGACAGGGGAAAGTGTATGGCTACACCTTC. Its translation: CASSLGGQGKVYGYTF. The V gene is TRBV7-2, the J gene TRBJ1-2; TRBD1 matches 10 bases. V shed 1 base, J shed 5 bases, and the junction held 7 bases outside the gene matches. Per the germline V gene, CDR1 is SGHTA and CDR2 is FQGNSA. The CDR3 consists of 16 residues.

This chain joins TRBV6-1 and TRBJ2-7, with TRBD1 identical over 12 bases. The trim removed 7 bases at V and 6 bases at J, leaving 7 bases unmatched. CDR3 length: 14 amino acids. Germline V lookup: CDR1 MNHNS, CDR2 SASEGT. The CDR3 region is CASKGGQGAREQYF. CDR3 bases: TGTGCCAGCAAAGGGGGACAGGGGGCTCGCGAGCAGTACTTC.

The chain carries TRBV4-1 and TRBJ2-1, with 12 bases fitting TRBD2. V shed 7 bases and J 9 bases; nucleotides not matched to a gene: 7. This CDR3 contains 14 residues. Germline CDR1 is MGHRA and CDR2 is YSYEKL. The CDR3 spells CASTPLAGGREQFF. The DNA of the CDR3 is TGCGCCAGCACCCCTCTAGCGGGGGGGCGTGAGCAGTTCTTC.

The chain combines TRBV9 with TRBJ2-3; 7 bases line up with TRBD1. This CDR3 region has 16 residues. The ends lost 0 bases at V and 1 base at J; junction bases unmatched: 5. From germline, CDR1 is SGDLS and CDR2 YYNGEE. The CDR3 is CASSVGQGQGTDTQYF. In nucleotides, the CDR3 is TGTGCCAGCAGCGTAGGGCAAGGACAGGGCACAGATACGCAGTATTTT.